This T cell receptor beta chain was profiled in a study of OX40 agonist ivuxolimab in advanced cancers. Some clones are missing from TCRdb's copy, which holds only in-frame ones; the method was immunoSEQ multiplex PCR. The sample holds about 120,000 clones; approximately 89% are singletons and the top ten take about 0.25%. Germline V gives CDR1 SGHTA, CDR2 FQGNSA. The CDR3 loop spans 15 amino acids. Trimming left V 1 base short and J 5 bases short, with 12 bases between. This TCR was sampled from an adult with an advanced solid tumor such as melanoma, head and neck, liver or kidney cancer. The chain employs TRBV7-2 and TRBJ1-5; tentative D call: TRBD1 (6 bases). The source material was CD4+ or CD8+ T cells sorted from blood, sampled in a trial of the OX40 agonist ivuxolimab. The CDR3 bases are TGTGCCAGCAGCTTAGGCCCACAGGGATATCAGCCCCAGCATTTT. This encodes CASSLGPQGYQPQHF.